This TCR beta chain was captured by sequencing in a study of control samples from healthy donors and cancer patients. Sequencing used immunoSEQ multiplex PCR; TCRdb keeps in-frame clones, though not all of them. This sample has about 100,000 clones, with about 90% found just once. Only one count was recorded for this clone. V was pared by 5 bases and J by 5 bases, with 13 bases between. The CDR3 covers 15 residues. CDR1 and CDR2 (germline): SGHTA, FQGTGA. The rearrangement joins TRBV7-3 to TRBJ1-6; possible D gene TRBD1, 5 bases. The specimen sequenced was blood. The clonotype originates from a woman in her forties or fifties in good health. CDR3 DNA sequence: TGTGCCAGCAGCCTGGGGCCCCCGAATAATTCACCCCTCCACTTT. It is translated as CASSLGPPNNSPLHF.